This T cell receptor (beta chain) was observed in a study of blood T cell repertoires in COVID-19. At the level of the study: Spain, Italy and the United States supplied samples that represented acute and convalescent COVID-19. From T cells, B-cell-depleted T cells, or PBMCs came the material, which was cDNA or gDNA.

The authors' processing: Amplification from reference gene primers served as the basis for estimated nucleated cell counts. TCRdb's table, derived via immunoSEQ multiplex PCR, lists solely in-frame clones and lacks some. V and J calls and clone size are given by that table; D and trimming were obtained from the DNA. Of just over 95,000 clones detected, 82% appear once; the ten largest clones hold around 19%. CDR1 and CDR2 from the germline V gene are KGHDR and SFDVKD. V shed 9 bases and J 5 bases; nucleotides not matched to a gene: 12. The CDR3 loop spans 15 amino acids. The J gene is TRBJ1-5, the V gene TRBV24-1, with 7 bases that match TRBD1. Sequenced: peripheral blood. This clonotype was obtained from a man aged 80 or over with acute or convalescent COVID-19. In nucleotides, the CDR3 is TGTGCCACCTCTCAGGGGGGATCGGTCCATCAGCCCCAGCATTTT. Translation gives CATSQGGSVHQPQHF.